The text below deals with one T cell receptor (beta chain). TCRdb's table, derived via immunoSEQ multiplex PCR, lists solely in-frame clones and lacks some. The sample has roughly 220,000 clones; roughly 85% are singletons. The data are from a study of blood T cell repertoires in COVID-19. CDR3 size: 15 residues. Trimming took 6 bases from V and 2 from J; bases not matched to a gene: 7. Per germline, CDR1 WSHSY and CDR2 SAAADI. V gene TRBV10-2 combines with J gene TRBJ2-5; 9 positions match TRBD1. The receptor was derived from a man younger than 45 who had recovered from COVID-19. The sequenced sample was peripheral blood. This CDR3 is CASSSTGGWQETQYF. CDR3 in DNA: TGCGCCAGCAGCTCCACAGGGGGCTGGCAAGAGACCCAGTACTTC.